Each of the 18 T cell receptor beta chains below was sequenced from the same sample in a study of OX40 agonist ivuxolimab in advanced cancers. Profiled with immunoSEQ multiplex PCR; TCRdb holds only in-frame clones, not every one. The data hold 80,000 to 100,000 clones, with over 85% observed a single time. Sequenced here: CD4+ or CD8+ T cells sorted from blood, sampled in a trial of the OX40 agonist ivuxolimab. Receptors were obtained from an adult with an advanced solid tumor such as melanoma, head and neck, liver or kidney cancer.

This clone was seen a few times. The chain links TRBV5-1 to TRBJ1-6, with a possible D match to TRBD1 (5 bases). Germline V CDR1 and CDR2: SGHRS, YFSETQ. V was cut by 0 bases and J by 9 bases, with 13 bases left in between. This CDR3 is built from 15 residues. The CDR3 bases are TGCGCCAGCAGCTTGGAGAGCCGAGGGACTTCACCCCTCCACTTT. Its protein product is CASSLESRGTSPLHF.

The chain carries TRBV4-1 and TRBJ2-3, with a possible D match to TRBD2 (6 bases). From germline, CDR1 is MGHRA and CDR2 YSYEKL. The CDR3 is 16 residues long. V lost 1 base and J lost 0, with 11 bases in between. CDR3 loop: CASSQVARGSTDTQYF. CDR3 bases: TGCGCCAGCAGCCAAGTGGCCCGGGGGAGCACAGATACGCAGTATTTT.

This chain connects TRBV6-1 to TRBJ2-7, with a possible D match to TRBD2 (5 bases). This CDR3 contains 14 residues. V was clipped by 6 bases and J by 3 bases, with 15 bases between them. CDR1 is MNHNS and CDR2 is SASEGT in the germline V gene. In DNA form, the CDR3 reads TGTGCCAGCAGCCCAGCCCTAGCTCTCTACGAGCAGTACTTC. Translating it yields CASSPALALYEQYF.

The rearrangement uses TRBV28 and TRBJ2-7; the D call may be TRBD1 or TRBD2 (5 bases each). Germline CDR1 is MDHEN and CDR2 is SYDVKM. This CDR3 region has 13 residues. The V end lost 3 bases, the J end lost 0 bases, and 6 bases lay between the germline ends. CDR3 coding DNA: TGTGCCAGCAGTTTGGGGGACTCCTACGAGCAGTACTTC. This translates into CASSLGDSYEQYF.

The rearrangement links TRBV5-4 to TRBJ2-7; no firm D call. The V gene lost 2 bases and the J gene lost 5 bases, with 8 bases spanning the gap. Germline V CDR1 and CDR2: SGHNT, YYREEE (reference sequence). The CDR3 length is 12 residues. The CDR3 coding sequence is TGTGCCAGCAGCTTTGTGGGGAACGAGCAGTACTTC. Its translation: CASSFVGNEQYF. Looking up the rest from reference TRBV5-4 and TRBJ2-7 gives the full variable domain: ETGVTQSPTHLIKTRGQQVTLRCSSQSGHNTVSWYQQALGQGPQFIFQYYREEENGRGNFPPRFSGLQFPNYSSELNVNALELDDSALYLCASSFVGNEQYFGPGTRLTVT.

Concerning this clone: At one boundary the junction diverges from the germline segment, which might be a read error. The sample has other DNA sequences that encode this CDR3 too. The chain couples TRBV7-9 to TRBJ2-2, with a possible D match to TRBD2 (5 bases). The CDR3 has 14 residues. Germline V lookup: CDR1 SEHNR, CDR2 FQNEAQ (reference sequence). This chain's CDR3 is CASSFYQSTGELFF. As DNA, the CDR3 is TGTGCCAGCAGCTTTTACCAGAGCACCGGGGAGTTGTTTTTT.

There are a few counts of this clone. The chain couples TRBV9 to TRBJ2-7; TRBD2 matches 10 bases. Trimming took 3 bases from V and 6 from J; bases not matched to a gene: 15. Germline values: CDR1 SGDLS, CDR2 YYNGEE. The CDR3 has 17 amino acids. CDR3 coding DNA: TGTGCCAGCAGCGACTCCCGGACTAGCGGAATCCTAGGCGAGCAGTACTTC. Protein sequence: CASSDSRTSGILGEQYF.

This chain joins TRBV7-2 and TRBJ2-3, with unresolved D. CDR1 and CDR2 from the germline V gene are SGHTA and FQGNSA. There are 13 residues in the CDR3. The V gene lost 5 bases and the J gene lost 7 bases, with 13 bases spanning the gap. The CDR3 bases are TGTGCCAGCAGCGCGAGAGCGCCGAATACGCAGTATTTT. It codes for CASSARAPNTQYF.

V and J are TRBV7-3 and TRBJ2-3; the D gene is possibly TRBD1 (5 bases). The germline V gene has CDR1 SGHTA and CDR2 FQGTGA. Trimming took off 2 bases at V and 4 bases at J, with 7 bases between the two ends. This CDR3 is 13 amino acids long. CDR3 DNA sequence: TGTGCCAGCAGCTTATTGACAGCAGATACGCAGTATTTT. As protein: CASSLLTADTQYF.

This clone appeared a single time. The chain couples TRBV6-5 to TRBJ1-1; D unclear. CDR3 size: 16 residues. Germline CDR1 is MNHEY and CDR2 is SVGAGI. V lost 2 bases and J lost 0, with 13 bases in between. CDR3 residues: CASSYSMRNLNTEAFF. In nucleotides, the CDR3 is TGTGCCAGCAGTTACAGCATGCGGAATTTGAACACTGAAGCTTTCTTT.

The rearrangement uses TRBV5-1 and TRBJ1-2; D is perhaps TRBD1 (6 bases). The V end lost 0 bases, the J end lost 4 bases, and 16 bases lay between the germline ends. This CDR3 has 16 residues. Germline lookup yields CDR1 SGHRS and CDR2 YFSETQ. The CDR3 protein is CASSLARGSLVYGYTF. The DNA of the CDR3 is TGCGCCAGCAGCTTGGCCAGGGGAAGTCTTGTCTATGGCTACACCTTC.

The chain links TRBV28 to TRBJ2-5; the D gene is possibly TRBD2 (7 bases). The CDR3 totals 15 residues. Between the trimmed V and J ends, which lost 3 bases and 5 bases, there was a span of 16 bases. Germline V gene data show CDR1 as MDHEN and CDR2 as SYDVKM. CDR3 coding DNA: TGTGCCAGCAGTTTGGGGGCTAGCGGTGTGGAGACCCAGTACTTC. Translation gives CASSLGASGVETQYF.

The V call is TRBV4-3, the J call TRBJ2-2, with 7 positions matching TRBD1. V shed 5 bases, J shed 0 bases, and the junction held 6 bases outside the gene matches. Germline values: CDR1 LGHNA, CDR2 YSLEER. CDR3 length: 16 amino acids. The CDR3 region is CASSSSGTANTGELFF. CDR3 DNA: TGCGCCAGCAGCTCCTCCGGGACAGCGAACACCGGGGAGCTGTTTTTT.

V and J are TRBV4-1 and TRBJ2-5, with D possibly being TRBD1 (6 bases). The germline gives CDR1 MGHRA, CDR2 YSYEKL. The CDR3 length is 14 residues. V was cut by 3 bases and J by 5 bases, with 13 bases left in between. CDR3 coding DNA: TGCGCCAGCAGCCAGACAGGCTCCTGGGAGACCCAGTACTTC. Translated: CASSQTGSWETQYF.

The chain carries TRBV27 and TRBJ2-6; D unresolved. Germline V gene data show CDR1 as MNHEY and CDR2 as SMNVEV (reference sequence). The CDR3 has 16 amino acids. The V end lost 6 bases, the J end lost 2 bases, and 14 bases lay between the germline ends. CDR3 loop: CASSPQDTAGANVLTF. The CDR3 nucleotides read TGTGCCAGCAGCCCCCAAGACACTGCTGGGGCCAACGTCCTGACTTTC.

The chain's CDR3 is CATSRKGSGGNTIYF. The CDR3 DNA follows: TGTGCCACCAGCAGGAAGGGCAGTGGTGGAAACACCATATATTTT. The chain uses TRBV15 and TRBJ1-3, with unresolved D. Germline V lookup: CDR1 LNHNV, CDR2 YYDKDF (reference sequence). V was pared by 3 bases and J by 3 bases, with 12 bases between. The CDR3 has 15 residues.

The CDR3 DNA is TGTGCCAGCTCACCAAGTTCATCCCAGTCCGGGGGGGAAGATACGCAGTATTTT. This sequence encodes CASSPSSSQSGGEDTQYF. This chain connects TRBV18 to TRBJ2-3; 8 bases map to TRBD2. Trimming at V came to 2 bases and at J to 5 bases, leaving 15 bases not matched to a gene. CDR3 length equals 18 residues. Per germline, CDR1 KGHSH and CDR2 LQKENI.

V and J are TRBV28 and TRBJ2-5, with D maybe TRBD2 (5 bases). This CDR3 contains 12 residues. Trimming removed 6 bases at V and 4 bases at J, with 9 bases between. Germline V gene sequence: CDR1 MDHEN, CDR2 SYDVKM. CDR3 DNA sequence: TGTGCCAGCAGGCCAGAGGGAGAGACCCAGTACTTC. As protein: CASRPEGETQYF.